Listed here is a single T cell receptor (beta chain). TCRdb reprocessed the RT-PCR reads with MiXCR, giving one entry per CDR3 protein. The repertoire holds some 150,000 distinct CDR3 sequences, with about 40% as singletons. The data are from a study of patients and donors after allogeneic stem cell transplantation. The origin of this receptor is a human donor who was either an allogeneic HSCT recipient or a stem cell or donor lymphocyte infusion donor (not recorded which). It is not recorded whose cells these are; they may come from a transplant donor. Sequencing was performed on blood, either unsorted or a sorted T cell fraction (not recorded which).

The CDR3 nucleotides are TGCAGCGGGGCCACAGGGCCGAACACTGAAGCTTTCTTT. It encodes CSGATGPNTEAFF. The V gene is TRBV29-1, the J gene TRBJ1-1, with a tentative D call TRBD1 (6 bases). CDR3 length: 13 amino acids. The germline V and J ends were trimmed by 7 bases and 1 base, with 13 bases remaining between them. From germline, CDR1 is SQVTM and CDR2 ANQGSEA.